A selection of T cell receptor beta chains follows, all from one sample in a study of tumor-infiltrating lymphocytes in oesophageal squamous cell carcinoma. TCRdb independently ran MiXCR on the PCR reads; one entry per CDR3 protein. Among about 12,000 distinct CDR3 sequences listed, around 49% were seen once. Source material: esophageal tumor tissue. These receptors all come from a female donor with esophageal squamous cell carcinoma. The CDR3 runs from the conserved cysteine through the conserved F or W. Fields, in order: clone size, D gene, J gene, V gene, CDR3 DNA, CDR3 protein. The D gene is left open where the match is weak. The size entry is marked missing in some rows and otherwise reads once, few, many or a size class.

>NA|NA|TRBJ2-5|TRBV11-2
TGTGCCAGCAGCTTAAACAGGGTTCAAGAGACCCAGTACTTC
CASSLNRVQETQYF
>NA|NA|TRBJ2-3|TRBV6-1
TGTGCCAGCAGACCCTATATGGGGGGACCGAGCACAGATACGCAGTATTTT
CASRPYMGGPSTDTQYF
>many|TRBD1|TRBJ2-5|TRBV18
TGTGCCAGCTCACCACCGACAGGGGGGAAAGAGACCCAGTACTTC
CASSPPTGGKETQYF
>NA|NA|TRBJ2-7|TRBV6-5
TGTGCCAGCAGTTACAGGGGCGAGCAGTACTTC
CASSYRGEQYF
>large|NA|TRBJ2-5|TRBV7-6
TGTGCCAGCAGCTTAGATAGGACGGATTACTCGGCGACCCAGTACTTC
CASSLDRTDYSATQYF
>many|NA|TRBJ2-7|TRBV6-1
TGTGCCAGCAGTCTACGACGAGGCACCGGTTCACCCCTCCACTTC
CASSLRRGTGSPLHF
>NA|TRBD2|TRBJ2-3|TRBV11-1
TGTGCCAGCAGCCCCCGGGGACTAGCGGGTTCGCGCACAGATACGCAGTATTTT
CASSPRGLAGSRTDTQYF
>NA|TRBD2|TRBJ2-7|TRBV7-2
TGTGCCAGCAGCTTAGGGCGGGAGTCCGAGCAGTACTTC
CASSLGRESEQYF
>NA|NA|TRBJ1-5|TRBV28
TGTGCCAGCAGTGTACCACGGGGCAATCAGCCCCAGCATTTT
CASSVPRGNQPQHF
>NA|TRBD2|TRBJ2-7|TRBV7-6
TGTGCCAGCAGCTTTCCCCGAGCGGGGGAAAGCTCCTACGAGCAGTACTTC
CASSFPRAGESSYEQYF
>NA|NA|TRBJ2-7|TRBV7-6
TGTGCCAGCAGCTTAGGTCCGGGAAGCTCCTACGAGCAGTACTTC
CASSLGPGSSYEQYF
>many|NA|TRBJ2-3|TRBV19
TGTGCCAGTAGGAGGGTCGGCACAGATACGCAGTATTTT
CASRRVGTDTQYF
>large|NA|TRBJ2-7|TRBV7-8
TGTGCCAGCAGCTTAAAGGACCTTTATAATTCACCCCTCCACTTC
CASSLKDLYNSPLHF
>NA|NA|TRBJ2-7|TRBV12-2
TGTGCAAGTCGCTTAGCGCTGGGGGAGCAGTACTTC
CASRLALGEQYF
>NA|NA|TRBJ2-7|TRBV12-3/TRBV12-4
TGTGCCAGCAGTTACGTCAGCTCCTACAATGAGCAGTACTTC
CASSYVSSYNEQYF
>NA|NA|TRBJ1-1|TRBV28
TGTGCCAGCAGTCTTGATTTTGGGAGGGTAAACGGAGCTTTCTTT
CASSLDFGRVNGAFF
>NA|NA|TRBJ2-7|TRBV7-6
TGTGCCAGCAGCGTGGACAGTTATCAGAACGAGCAGTACTTC
CASSVDSYQNEQYF
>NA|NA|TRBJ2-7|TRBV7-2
TGTGCCAGCAGGGGCGGACTAAAGGGCGAGCAGTACTTC
CASRGGLKGEQYF
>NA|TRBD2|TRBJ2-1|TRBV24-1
TGTGCCACCAGTGATCCGGGAGGGGGAGGTGCCTACAATGAGCAGTTCTTC
CATSDPGGGGAYNEQFF
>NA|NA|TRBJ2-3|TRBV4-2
TGTGCCAGCAGCCAAGAATCTGTCGGGGGGCAGTATTTT
CASSQESVGGQYF
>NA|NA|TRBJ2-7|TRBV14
TGTGCCAGCAGCCAAGATGATATTTCCTACGAGCAGTACTTC
CASSQDDISYEQYF
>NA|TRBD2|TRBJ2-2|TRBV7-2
TGTGCCAGCAGCTTAGCCTTTGGACTAGCGGGAGTGGGGTTTTTT
CASSLAFGLAGVGFF
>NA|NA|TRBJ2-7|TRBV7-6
TGTGCCAGCAGCTTGGGTCAGGGGACCTACGAGCAGTACTTC
CASSLGQGTYEQYF
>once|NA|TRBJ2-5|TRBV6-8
TGTGCCAGTCTACTCAGGGGGGCAGAGACCCAGTACTTC
CASLLRGAETQYF
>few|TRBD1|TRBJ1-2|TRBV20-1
TGCAGTGCCCTGATTTACAGGGGTACTAACTATGGCTACACCTTC
CSALIYRGTNYGYTF
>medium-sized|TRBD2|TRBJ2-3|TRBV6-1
TGTGCCAGCAGTCCCCGAGCGGGGGGGCGTGCAGATACGCAGTATTTT
CASSPRAGGRADTQYF
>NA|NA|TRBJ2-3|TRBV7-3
TGTGCCAGCAGCTTACATCCGTTAGGGACCCAAGGGGCGATTACGCAGTATTTT
CASSLHPLGTQGAITQYF
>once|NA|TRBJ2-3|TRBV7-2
TGTGCCAGCAGCCCCCACTCGGGGTATTTAGATAATTCACCCCTCCACTTC
CASSPHSGYLDNSPLHF
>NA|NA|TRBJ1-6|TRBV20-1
TGCAGTGCTAGAGCAACCCAGGGTTTTGGTTCACCCCTCCACTTT
CSARATQGFGSPLHF
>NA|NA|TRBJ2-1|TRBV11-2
TGTGCCAGCCAACCCCCAGGCAGGGGATTGAATGAGCAGTTCTTC
CASQPPGRGLNEQFF
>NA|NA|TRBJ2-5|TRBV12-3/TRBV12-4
TGTGCCAGCAGTTTAGATGCCCAGGGGACGAAGCAGTACTTC
CASSLDAQGTKQYF
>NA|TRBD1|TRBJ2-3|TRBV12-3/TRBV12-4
TGTGCCTGCCGGGACAGCATTAATTCACCCCTCCACTTC
CACRDSINSPLHF
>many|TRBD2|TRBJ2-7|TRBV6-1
TGTGCCAGCAGTTCCCCGGGACTAGGTTACGAGCAGTACTTC
CASSSPGLGYEQYF
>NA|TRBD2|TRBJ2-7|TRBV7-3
TGTGCCAGCAGCTTATTACCGGGACTAGGGAGGGATGAGCAGTACTTC
CASSLLPGLGRDEQYF
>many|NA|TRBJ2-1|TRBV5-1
TGCGCCAGCAGTGGCGGGACCCGCAATGAGCAGTTCTTC
CASSGGTRNEQFF
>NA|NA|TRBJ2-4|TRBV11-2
TGTGCCAGCAGCTTGGGAGAGAAAAACATTCAGTACTTC
CASSLGEKNIQYF
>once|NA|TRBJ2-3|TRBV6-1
TGTGCCAGCAGACGGGACTCCCAGGATACGCAGTATTTT
CASRRDSQDTQYF
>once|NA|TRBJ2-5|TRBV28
NA
CASSSHRERAVLRF
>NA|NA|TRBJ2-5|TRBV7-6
TGTGCCAGCAGCACTAGGGGGGGAGAGACCCAGTACTTC
CASSTRGGETQYF
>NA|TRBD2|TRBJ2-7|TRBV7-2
TGTGCCAGCAGCTTGGGACTAGCGGGGGGACGTTACGAGCAGTACTTC
CASSLGLAGGRYEQYF
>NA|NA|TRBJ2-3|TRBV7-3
TGTGCCAGCAGCTTAATTGGTGGGAACACAGATACGCAGTATTTT
CASSLIGGNTDTQYF
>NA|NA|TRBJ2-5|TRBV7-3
TGTGCCAGCAGCAGGGGGAGCGGAGAGACCCAGTACTTC
CASSRGSGETQYF
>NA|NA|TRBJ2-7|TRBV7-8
TGTGCCAGCAGCTTAGATCCGGGAAACGAGCAGTACTTC
CASSLDPGNEQYF
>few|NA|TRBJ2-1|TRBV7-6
TGTGCCAGCAGCGCAACAGGGCAGGATGAGCAGTTCTTC
CASSATGQDEQFF
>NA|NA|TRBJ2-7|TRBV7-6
TGTGCCAGCAGCTTAGCGGTTGGTAGCAACTACGAGCAGTACTTC
CASSLAVGSNYEQYF
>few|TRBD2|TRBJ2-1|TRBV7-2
TGTGCCAGCAGCTTGGCGGGGGTCCCCGAGCAGTTCTTC
CASSLAGVPEQFF
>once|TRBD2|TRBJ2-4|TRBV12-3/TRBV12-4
TGTGCCAGCAGTTTAGCGCGGCAACTAGCGGGGGAGCAGTACTTC
CASSLARQLAGEQYF
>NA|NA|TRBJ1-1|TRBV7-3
TGTGCCAGCAGCAGTCAGATGAACACTGAAGCTTTCTTT
CASSSQMNTEAFF
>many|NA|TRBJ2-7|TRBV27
TGTGCCAGCAGTTTGGGGGGTGAATACGAGCAGTACTTC
CASSLGGEYEQYF
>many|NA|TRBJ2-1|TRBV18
TGTGCCAGTTCACCTATCTACAATGAGCAGTTCTTC
CASSPIYNEQFF
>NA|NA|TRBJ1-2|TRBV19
TGTGCCAGTAGTATGGGGCAGGACTATGGCTACACCTTC
CASSMGQDYGYTF
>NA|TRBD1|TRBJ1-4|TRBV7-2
TGTGCCAGCAGCACAAGACAGGGGGGGAAACTGTTTTTT
CASSTRQGGKLFF